The 27 T cell receptor beta chains below all came from one sample that was sequenced in a study of molecular identifiers for immune sequencing clone quantification. TCRdb re-analysed the PCR reads in MiXCR, keeping a single row per CDR3 protein. The data contain about 100,000 distinct CDR3 sequences, roughly 38% of them singletons. The sample taken for sequencing was naive CD8+ T cells from blood, with Jurkat cell RNA spiked in. The subset here: FACS-sorted CD8+CD4-CCR7+CD45RA+ naive T cells. The receptors stem from a human donor in good health. Some libraries in this study had Jurkat cell RNA spiked in.

This clonotype occurred a few times. The V call is TRBV2, the J call TRBJ2-2; TRBD1 aligns across 7 bases. Germline V CDR1 and CDR2: SNHLY, FYNNEI. V lost 10 bases, J lost 6 bases, and 5 bases stayed unmatched. This CDR3 has 12 amino acids. The CDR3 DNA sequence: TGTGCCACCCAGACAGGGCCCGGGGAGCTGTTTTTT. Encoded protein: CATQTGPGELFF.

This clonotype came up many times. The CDR3 protein is CASSSRTVSFQPQHF. The CDR3 nucleotides are TGTGCCAGCAGCTCCCGGACAGTTTCATTTCAGCCCCAGCATTTT. The chain links TRBV28 to TRBJ1-5; possible D gene TRBD1, 6 bases. Trimming cost V 6 bases and J 6 bases, with 18 bases left between them. This CDR3 contains 15 residues. The germline V gene has CDR1 MDHEN and CDR2 SYDVKM. The variable domain in full, completed from reference TRBV28 and TRBJ1-5, reads DVKVTQSSRYLVKRTGEKVFLECVQDMDHENMFWYRQDPGLGLRLIYFSYDVKMKEKGDIPEGYSVSREKKERFSLILESASTNQTSMYLCASSSRTVSFQPQHFGDGTRLSIL.

V and J are TRBV7-3 and TRBJ2-1; no definite D call. The V gene lost 4 bases and the J gene lost 0 bases, with 10 bases spanning the gap. CDR1 and CDR2 (germline): SGHTA, FQGTGA. The CDR3 has 15 residues. This CDR3 reads CASSSPSTSYNEQFF. The DNA for the CDR3 is TGTGCCAGCAGCTCCCCCTCGACCTCCTACAATGAGCAGTTCTTC.

At least ten counts were recorded for this clonotype. This chain uses TRBV5-1 with TRBJ2-7, with D hard to call. The germline CDR1 and CDR2 sequences are SGHRS and YFSETQ. CDR3 length: 13 residues. With 2 bases removed from V and 2 bases from J, the gap between germline ends came to 8 bases. CDR3 DNA sequence: TGCGCCAGCAGCTTCGACCGAGCCTACGAGCAGTACTTC. This codes for CASSFDRAYEQYF. The full variable domain, in which reference TRBV5-1 and TRBJ2-7 provide the parts outside the CDR3, is KAGVTQTPRYLIKTRGQQVTLSCSPISGHRSVSWYQQTPGQGLQFLFEYFSETQRNKGNFPGRFSGRQFSNSRSEMNVSTLELGDSALYLCASSFDRAYEQYFGPGTRLTVT.

This clonotype was seen repeatedly, ten times or more. This chain connects TRBV28 to TRBJ1-2; D unclear. V was pared by 6 bases and J by 4 bases, with 15 bases between. Per the germline V gene, CDR1 is MDHEN and CDR2 is SYDVKM. The CDR3 totals 14 residues. CDR3 sequence: CASSLSGRSYGYTF. The CDR3 DNA follows: TGTGCCAGCAGCTTGAGTGGACGGTCCTATGGCTACACCTTC.

This clonotype was recorded a few times. The chain is built from TRBV4-3 and TRBJ2-1, with TRBD2 matching 12 bases. The CDR3 covers 16 residues. Germline V gene lookup returns CDR1 LGHNA and CDR2 YSLEER. The junction had 6 bases not matched to a gene; V was cut back by 0 bases and J by 9 bases. This chain's CDR3 is CASSQDETSGSIEQFF. CDR3 in DNA: TGCGCCAGCAGCCAAGATGAGACTAGCGGGAGTATTGAGCAGTTCTTC.

The rearrangement links TRBV6-2 or TRBV6-3 to TRBJ2-2; D perhaps matches TRBD2 (5 bases). Germline assignment: CDR1 MNHEY and CDR2 SVGEGT. This CDR3 region has 14 residues. The V end lost 7 bases, the J end lost 6 bases, and 15 bases lay between the germline ends. In DNA form, the CDR3 reads TGTGCCAGCACAGACTACGCCGCGGCCGGGGAGCTGTTTTTT. Encoded protein: CASTDYAAAGELFF.

CDR3 in DNA: TGTGCCAGCAGTTTAGGGACAAATCAGCCCCAGCATTTT. It codes for CASSLGTNQPQHF. The chain carries TRBV27 and TRBJ1-5; D possibly corresponds to TRBD1 (6 bases). This CDR3 is built from 13 residues. The germline V gene encodes CDR1 MNHEY and CDR2 SMNVEV (reference sequence). V was pared by 2 bases and J by 4 bases, with 6 bases between.

The table lists this clonotype with many counts. The chain links TRBV9 to TRBJ2-1; D remains ambiguous. Between the trimmed V and J ends, which lost 2 bases and 5 bases, there was a span of 5 bases. The germline gives CDR1 SGDLS, CDR2 YYNGEE. This CDR3 comprises 12 residues. For the CDR3, the DNA is TGTGCCAGCAGCGTTTTCCACAATGAGCAGTTCTTC. It is translated as CASSVFHNEQFF.

Points on this clonotype: A much larger clone lies a single base off, so this may be a read error. V is TRBV28 and J is TRBJ2-5; 9 bases agree with TRBD2. The CDR3 has 17 amino acids. CDR1 is MDHEN, CDR2 SYDVKM, per germline. The CDR3 nucleotides read TGTGCCAGCTGTTTGGTAGCGGGAGACGTAAGCCAAGAGACCCAGTACTTC. Residues: CASCLVAGDVSQETQYF.

The CDR3 loop reads CSARDFIEGRAHEQYF. In DNA, the CDR3 is TGCAGTGCTAGAGATTTTATAGAGGGCAGGGCCCACGAGCAGTACTTC. This sequence joins TRBV20-1 and TRBJ2-7, with D possibly being TRBD1 or TRBD2 (5 bases each). CDR1 and CDR2 (germline): DFQATT, SNEGSKA (reference sequence). The CDR3 is 16 amino acids. The germline V and J ends were trimmed by 0 bases and 5 bases, with 20 bases remaining between them.

This clonotype is a singleton in its sample. The rearrangement uses TRBV6-1 and TRBJ2-7; 10 bases are a match to TRBD1. V lost 10 bases, J lost 8 bases, and 11 bases stayed unmatched. The germline V gene has CDR1 MNHNS and CDR2 SASEGT. The CDR3 contains 13 residues. The chain's CDR3 is CATIPGTGVKQYF. CDR3 bases: TGTGCCACGATCCCCGGGACAGGGGTTAAGCAGTACTTC.

On this clonotype itself: Just one base apart from a much larger clone, this may be a read error. This chain joins TRBV7-2 and TRBJ2-3; D remains ambiguous. The V and J ends lost 2 bases and 8 bases respectively, with 11 bases between them. The CDR3 is made up of 13 amino acids. Germline lookup yields CDR1 SGHTA and CDR2 FQGNSA. The CDR3 DNA follows: TGTGCCAGCAGCTTAAAACGACCCATTACGCAGTATTTT. As protein: CASSLKRPITQYF.

About this clonotype itself: A read error may account for a junction end that differs from germline. The V call is TRBV5-3, the J call TRBJ2-7; D is undetermined. TRBV5-3 is placed among ORFs of uncertain function. This CDR3 contains 14 residues. The DNA for the CDR3 is TGTGCCAGCAGCTTGGGGTGGGCAGTCTACGAGCAGTACTTC. Its protein is CASSLGWAVYEQYF.

This clonotype was recorded many times. The chain has TRBV5-1 and TRBJ1-1, with TRBD1 matching 8 bases. Looked up from germline, CDR1 is SGHRS and CDR2 is YFSETQ. The CDR3 is 12 residues long. Losses at the gene ends were 4 bases for V and 8 bases for J; bases not matched to a gene: 4. The CDR3 DNA sequence: TGCGCCAGCAGCGAGACAGGGGTCGAAGCTTTCTTT. It codes for CASSETGVEAFF.

This clonotype was counted a few times. The chain recombines TRBV7-2 with TRBJ2-2, with 9 bases that match TRBD2. The V and J ends lost 5 bases and 2 bases, in that order; junction bases with no gene match: 12. From germline, CDR1 is SGHTA and CDR2 FQGNSA. This CDR3 comprises 18 residues. CDR3 bases: TGTGCCAGCAGCCTCCCAAAGTGGGGACTAGCAAACACCGGGGAGCTGTTTTTT. Its protein product is CASSLPKWGLANTGELFF.

In its sample, this clonotype was seen many times. The V gene is TRBV12-3 or TRBV12-4, the J gene TRBJ1-2, with a possible D match to TRBD1 (5 bases). The CDR3 covers 15 residues. Trimming cost V 2 bases and J 5 bases, with 15 bases left between them. CDR3 sequence: CASSLQTAKNYGYTF. The CDR3 nucleotides are TGTGCCAGCAGTTTACAGACAGCCAAGAATTATGGCTACACCTTC.

This rearrangement joins TRBV20-1 to TRBJ2-7; D possibly corresponds to TRBD2 (6 bases). This CDR3 contains 11 residues. V lost 4 bases to trimming and J lost 3 bases, with 7 bases between them. Germline V gene lookup returns CDR1 DFQATT and CDR2 SNEGSKA (reference sequence). CDR3 sequence: CSATDYYEQYF. The DNA for the CDR3 is TGCAGTGCTACGGACTACTACGAGCAGTACTTC.

In this sample, this clonotype turned up a few times. The chain couples TRBV6-1 to TRBJ2-7; D remains unclear. Germline CDR1 MNHNS, CDR2 SASEGT. The CDR3 contains 15 residues. V was shortened by 2 bases and J by 3 bases, with 14 bases between the two germline ends. Here the CDR3 DNA reads TGTGCCAGCAGTGAACTGTACAGCCCCAACTACGAGCAGTACTTC. Translating it yields CASSELYSPNYEQYF.

This sequence joins TRBV6-6 and TRBJ1-5; possible D gene TRBD1, 6 bases. Trimming shortened V by 7 bases and J by 7 bases, and 20 bases separated the two germline ends. CDR1 and CDR2 (germline): MNHNY, SVGAGI (reference sequence). This CDR3 comprises 15 residues. In DNA, the CDR3 is TGTGCCAGCACCCCAGGGGAAGTGTCAGGACAGCCCCAGCATTTT. Its protein is CASTPGEVSGQPQHF.

This clonotype was seen more than once but under ten times. The chain links TRBV14 to TRBJ2-1; TRBD2 aligns across 9 bases. The CDR3 loop spans 16 amino acids. In germline, CDR1 is SGHDN, CDR2 FVKESK. The trim removed 3 bases at V and 3 bases at J, leaving 6 bases unmatched. The CDR3 coding sequence is TGTGCCAGCAGCCAGTTAGCGGGAGCTTTCTACAATGAGCAGTTCTTC. Translating gives CASSQLAGAFYNEQFF.

This chain joins TRBV4-2 and TRBJ2-7, with 7 bases fitting TRBD1. The germline gives CDR1 LGHNA, CDR2 YNFKEQ. V was clipped by 1 base and J by 3 bases; unmatched bases: 6. The CDR3 has 15 amino acids. Here the CDR3 DNA reads TGTGCCAGCAGCCAAGGGACAGGTCGAGGCTACGAGCAGTACTTC. Protein: CASSQGTGRGYEQYF.

Remarks on this clonotype: At one end, the junction sequence differs from germline, possibly due to a read error. This sequence joins TRBV5-3 and TRBJ2-1, with TRBD1 as a possible D gene (6 bases). TRBV5-3 is placed among ORFs of uncertain function. This CDR3 has 15 residues. CDR3 in DNA: TGTGCCAGCAGCTTGAGGTCCCAGGGGCGCAATGAGCAGTTCTTC. Amino acids: CASSLRSQGRNEQFF.

The genes are TRBV6-1 and TRBJ1-1; D unclear. There are 14 residues in the CDR3. Deletions cut 3 bases from V and 6 bases from J, with 14 bases between. Germline V gene sequence: CDR1 MNHNS, CDR2 SASEGT. Here the CDR3 DNA reads TGTGCCAGCAGTGAGGCGGTGAGTCTGGCTGAAGCTTTCTTT. It translates to CASSEAVSLAEAFF.

On this clonotype: A read error may account for a junction end that differs from germline. The gene calls are TRBV12-3 or TRBV12-4 and TRBJ2-7; D unclear. CDR3 length: 13 residues. The CDR3 region has the DNA TGTGCCAGCAGCTCACAAATATCCTCCGAGCAGTACTTC. Translating gives CASSSQISSEQYF.

The J gene is TRBJ2-5, the V gene TRBV7-6; 10 positions agree with TRBD2. The germline gives CDR1 SGHVS, CDR2 FNYEAQ. After removal of 0 bases from V and 1 base from J, the junction contained 14 bases not matched to a gene. The CDR3 is 20 amino acids. For the CDR3, the DNA is TGTGCCAGCAGCTTAGCGCGGGTGACAATACTAGCGGGACCCCAAGAGACCCAGTACTTC. Its translation is CASSLARVTILAGPQETQYF.

The genes are TRBV12-3 or TRBV12-4 and TRBJ2-1; TRBD2 might be the D (5 bases). CDR3 length equals 14 residues. V dropped 2 bases and J dropped 4 bases, with 9 bases sitting between them. CDR3 amino acids: CASSLKTTYNEQFF. The DNA of the CDR3 is TGTGCCAGCAGTTTAAAGACTACGTACAATGAGCAGTTCTTC.